This T cell receptor (beta chain) was identified during a study of CD8 T cells in Susac syndrome. In blood CD8+ and CD4+ T cells, TCR beta underwent sequencing. FACS enriched CD8+ TEMRA cells, while bulk CD8+ and CD4+ were negatively isolated. RNA, at about 0.5 to 1 ug, was reverse transcribed with random hexamers. TCR beta CDR3 was amplified by immunoSEQ covering 54 Vbeta and 13 Jbeta. TCRdb reprocessed the immunoSEQ multiplex PCR reads with MiXCR, giving one entry per CDR3 protein. The sample records around 170,000 distinct CDR3 sequences, about 95% being singletons. The TCR comes from a human donor with multiple sclerosis. Sequencing used CD8+ T cells from PBMCs.

CDR3 amino acids: CASSFRDTYEQYF. The CDR3 bases are TGTGCCAGCAGTTTCCGGGACACCTACGAGCAGTACTTC. V is TRBV6-5 and J is TRBJ2-7, with a tentative D call TRBD1 (6 bases). Germline V gene data show CDR1 as MNHEY and CDR2 as SVGAGI. Between the trimmed V and J ends, which lost 4 bases and 2 bases, there was a span of 9 bases. This CDR3 is built from 13 residues.